These 32 T cell receptor beta chains share one sample of origin, sequenced in a study of T cells in Graves' hyperthyroidism and ophthalmopathy. TCR beta CDR3 region amplification was performed from RNA transcripts. The TCR CDR3 was amplified in a first-round RT-PCR using the HTBI primer set. Via MiXCR, TCRdb re-called the multiplex PCR reads, giving one row per CDR3 protein. Seen here are roughly 360,000 distinct CDR3 sequences, roughly 14% observed once, and the top ten hold under 25%. Sequences were obtained from blood. These receptors all stem from a man under 40 with Graves' hyperthyroidism that later progressed to Graves' ophthalmopathy.

This clonotype was seen only a few times. The CDR3 region is CASSQHRTGGSYEQYF. The CDR3 coding sequence is TGTGCCAGCAGCCAACATAGGACAGGGGGCTCCTACGAGCAGTACTTC. The chain is built from TRBV4-2 and TRBJ2-7; 10 bases are shared with TRBD1. The trim removed 2 bases at V and 0 bases at J, leaving 4 bases unmatched. Germline lookup yields CDR1 LGHNA and CDR2 YNFKEQ. The CDR3 is 16 amino acids.

There are many counts of this clonotype. This chain joins TRBV28 and TRBJ1-4; D may be TRBD1 (5 bases). Between the trimmed V and J ends, which lost 5 bases and 7 bases, there was a span of 17 bases. Germline assignment: CDR1 MDHEN and CDR2 SYDVKM. The CDR3 is 15 residues long. This chain's CDR3 is CASSKPVGGSEKLFF. DNA for the CDR3: TGTGCCAGCAGTAAACCCGTGGGGGGATCTGAAAAACTGTTTTTT.

This clonotype was recorded at least ten times. The chain joins TRBV7-3 to TRBJ1-3; possibly TRBD1 for D (6 bases). Germline CDR1 is SGHTA and CDR2 is FQGTGA. The CDR3 is 13 amino acids. The V gene lost 7 bases and the J gene lost 4 bases, with 11 bases spanning the gap. CDR3 protein: CASMGDTGNTIYF. As DNA, the CDR3 is TGTGCCAGCATGGGGGACACGGGAAACACCATATATTTT.

This clonotype was found a few times. The chain has TRBV6-1 and TRBJ1-1; D remains unclear. The CDR3 runs to 14 residues. Trimming removed 1 base from V and 1 base from J, with 7 bases in between. CDR1 and CDR2 (germline): MNHNS, SASEGT. The DNA for the CDR3 is TGTGCCAGCAGTGAAGGGCAGGCGAACACTGAAGCTTTCTTT. Protein sequence: CASSEGQANTEAFF.

This clonotype was seen at least ten times. J is TRBJ2-5 and V is TRBV2; D is possibly TRBD2 (6 bases). Trimming removed 8 bases from V and 1 base from J, with 14 bases in between. The germline V gene has CDR1 SNHLY and CDR2 FYNNEI. This CDR3 has 14 residues. Written as DNA, the CDR3 is TGTGCCAGCGGGCATCAGACTAGCCAAGAGACCCAGTACTTC. It yields the protein CASGHQTSQETQYF. Combining the CDR3 with reference TRBV2 and TRBJ2-5 gives the whole variable domain EPEVTQTPSHQVTQMGQEVILRCVPISNHLYFYWYRQILGQKVEFLVSFYNNEISEKSEIFDDQFSVERPDGSNFTLKIRSTKLEDSAMYFCASGHQTSQETQYFGPGTRLLVL.

The chain joins TRBV7-6 to TRBJ2-1, with 10 bases fitting TRBD2. CDR1 and CDR2 (germline): SGHVS, FNYEAQ. After removal of 1 base from V and 4 bases from J, the junction contained 7 bases not matched to a gene. This CDR3 spans 17 amino acids. CDR3 protein: CASSLGISGGAYNEQFF. CDR3 sequence (DNA): TGTGCCAGCAGCTTAGGAATAAGCGGGGGGGCTTACAATGAGCAGTTCTTC.

At least ten counts were recorded for this clonotype. V gene TRBV6-5 combines with J gene TRBJ1-5; perhaps TRBD1 as D (6 bases). Germline V gives CDR1 MNHEY, CDR2 SVGAGI. V shed 0 bases and J shed 4 bases, with 16 bases lying between them. The CDR3 covers 17 residues. The CDR3 sequence: CASSYSIRTGQNQPQHF. In nucleotides, the CDR3 is TGTGCCAGCAGTTACTCGATCAGGACCGGACAGAATCAGCCCCAGCATTTT.

The table lists this clonotype with many counts. The chain combines TRBV6-1 with TRBJ2-7; perhaps TRBD2 as D (5 bases). V was shortened by 5 bases and J by 2 bases, with 13 bases between the two germline ends. The CDR3 contains 14 residues. Germline CDR1 is MNHNS and CDR2 is SASEGT. The CDR3 protein is CASSYSGVPYEQYF. The CDR3 region has the DNA TGTGCCAGCAGTTATTCCGGGGTCCCCTACGAGCAGTACTTC.

Many counts were recorded for this clonotype. V is TRBV20-1 and J is TRBJ2-7; 8 positions match TRBD2. V was clipped by 1 base and J by 3 bases; unmatched bases: 8. The CDR3 loop spans 15 amino acids. CDR1 and CDR2 from the germline V gene are DFQATT and SNEGSKA (reference sequence). The CDR3 loop reads CSARVALAGDYEQYF. The CDR3 DNA follows: TGCAGTGCTAGAGTAGCGCTAGCGGGTGACTACGAGCAGTACTTC.

V usage is TRBV4-1 and J usage is TRBJ2-1; 7 nucleotides match TRBD2. The trim removed 0 bases at V and 4 bases at J, leaving 3 bases unmatched. In germline, CDR1 is MGHRA, CDR2 YSYEKL. The CDR3 extends over 15 amino acids. The CDR3 spells CASSQDGRGYNEQFF. CDR3 DNA sequence: TGCGCCAGCAGCCAAGATGGGAGGGGATACAATGAGCAGTTCTTC.

In its sample, this clonotype was seen many times. CDR3 sequence: CASSGQQGNTIYF. The CDR3, as DNA: TGTGCCAGCAGCGGACAGCAGGGAAACACCATATATTTT. V is TRBV12-3 or TRBV12-4 and J is TRBJ1-3; the D gene is possibly TRBD1 (6 bases). The germline V and J ends were trimmed by 6 bases and 4 bases, with 10 bases remaining between them. This CDR3 is 13 amino acids long.

Note on this clonotype: This may come from a read error, since a much larger clone is one base off. This sequence joins TRBV3-1 and TRBJ2-2; D is ambiguous. CDR1 and CDR2 from the germline V gene are LGHDT and YNNKEL (reference sequence). The CDR3 has 14 amino acids. The CDR3 coding sequence is TGTGCCAGCAGCCTGGCGGCGCAAACCGAGGAGCTGTTTTTT. It codes for CASSLAAQTEELFF.

At least ten counts were recorded for this clonotype. V and J are TRBV20-1 and TRBJ2-2; 9 nucleotides match TRBD1. Germline assignment: CDR1 DFQATT and CDR2 SNEGSKA (reference sequence). The trim removed 6 bases at V and 4 bases at J, leaving 9 bases unmatched. This CDR3 region has 15 residues. The CDR3 DNA reads as TGCAGTGCCACTGTAGACAGGGGGACCACCGGGGAGCTGTTTTTT. Its translation: CSATVDRGTTGELFF.

Notes on this clonotype: Being one base from a much bigger clone, this may be a read error. This chain connects TRBV7-9 to TRBJ2-5; D is perhaps TRBD2 (7 bases). CDR1 and CDR2 from the germline V gene are SEHNR and FQNEAQ (reference sequence). This CDR3 is 15 amino acids long. V was shortened by 10 bases and J by 7 bases, with 25 bases between the two germline ends. In DNA, the CDR3 is TGTGCCAACAGTTACAGGGAGGGCCCGTTTGGGACCCAGTACTTC. Protein sequence: CANSYREGPFGTQYF.

Ten or more counts support this clonotype. V gene TRBV7-2 combines with J gene TRBJ2-7; D is undetermined. V gave up 2 bases and J gave up 3 bases, with 14 bases separating them. CDR3 size: 15 residues. CDR1 is SGHTA, CDR2 FQGNSA, per germline. Written as DNA, the CDR3 is TGTGCCAGCAGCTTATATCAGTCACGAATCTACGAGCAGTACTTC. Its protein is CASSLYQSRIYEQYF.

This clonotype was seen ten or more times. The chain joins TRBV2 to TRBJ1-4, with D hard to call. Trimming stripped 6 bases from V and 4 bases from J, with 9 bases between. CDR3 size: 13 residues. Germline-derived CDR1 and CDR2 are SNHLY and FYNNEI. The CDR3 loop reads CASSKGINEKLFF. The CDR3 DNA reads as TGTGCCAGCAGCAAGGGCATTAATGAAAAACTGTTTTTT.

This clonotype was seen ten or more times. This chain links TRBV5-5 with TRBJ1-2; D unclear. In germline, CDR1 is SGHKS, CDR2 YYEKEE (reference sequence). Trimming cost V 5 bases and J 2 bases, with 10 bases left between them. This CDR3 region has 13 residues. CDR3 region: CASSRGRNYGYTF. The CDR3 nucleotides are TGTGCCAGCAGTCGAGGACGGAACTATGGCTACACCTTC.

This clonotype was counted ten times or more. V usage is TRBV11-2 and J usage is TRBJ2-7, with D possibly TRBD2 on 7 matching bases. Germline CDR1 and CDR2: SGHAT and FQNNGV. The CDR3 extends over 14 amino acids. V lost 5 bases to trimming and J lost 3 bases, with 14 bases between them. The CDR3 sequence is CASSVQGGGYEQYF. DNA of the CDR3: TGTGCCAGCAGCGTACAGGGAGGGGGCTACGAGCAGTACTTC.

This chain uses TRBV19 with TRBJ1-1, with 7 bases fitting TRBD1. Germline-derived CDR1 and CDR2 are LNHDA and SQIVND (reference sequence). Germline trimming cut 3 bases from V and 0 bases from J; bases unmatched to any gene: 7. CDR3 length: 16 amino acids. CDR3 in DNA: TGTGCCAGTAGTATGGGACAGCACCTGATGAACACTGAAGCTTTCTTT. Protein: CASSMGQHLMNTEAFF.

This clonotype was seen more than once but under ten times. This sequence joins TRBV7-9 and TRBJ2-6; D gene ambiguous. The CDR3 runs to 16 residues. CDR1 is SEHNR, CDR2 FQNEAQ, per germline (reference sequence). V was shortened by 3 bases and J by 3 bases, with 12 bases between the two germline ends. The CDR3 protein is CASSFSWLGGANVLTF. The DNA for the CDR3 is TGTGCCAGCAGCTTCTCTTGGCTCGGTGGGGCCAACGTCCTGACTTTC.

DNA of the CDR3: TGTGCCAGCTATAAACAGGGAAATTTATATAATGAGCAGTTCTTC. Its protein is CASYKQGNLYNEQFF. The chain recombines TRBV2 with TRBJ2-1; possibly TRBD1 for D (6 bases). Deletions cut 8 bases from V and 7 bases from J, with 21 bases between. Germline values: CDR1 SNHLY, CDR2 FYNNEI. The CDR3 sequence is 15 residues long.

This clonotype was observed a handful of times. This chain links TRBV6-1 with TRBJ2-3; 9 bases are shared with TRBD2. Looked up from germline, CDR1 is MNHNS and CDR2 is SASEGT. The CDR3 has 16 residues. J was trimmed by 5 bases and V by 6 bases; bases with no gene match: 12. The CDR3, as DNA: TGTGCCAGCAGGCTAAGCCCGGGACTAGCAATAGATACGCAGTATTTT. It encodes CASRLSPGLAIDTQYF.

This clonotype was seen ten or more times. The chain joins TRBV20-1 to TRBJ2-1; D is possibly TRBD1 (6 bases). This CDR3 comprises 14 residues. Trimming took off 6 bases at V and 5 bases at J, with 17 bases between the two ends. CDR1 is DFQATT, CDR2 SNEGSKA, per germline (reference sequence). CDR3 loop: CSAATGLGHNEQFF. As DNA, the CDR3 is TGCAGTGCAGCAACAGGGTTAGGACACAATGAGCAGTTCTTC.

The rearrangement uses TRBV7-9 and TRBJ2-3, with D unresolved. The CDR3 is 14 residues long. The germline V gene encodes CDR1 SEHNR and CDR2 FQNEAQ (reference sequence). V dropped 3 bases and J dropped 1 base, with 8 bases sitting between them. This CDR3 reads CASSFKVGTDTQYF. CDR3 coding DNA: TGTGCCAGCAGCTTCAAAGTAGGCACAGATACGCAGTATTTT.

At least ten counts were recorded for this clonotype. This chain connects TRBV6-1 to TRBJ2-5; 7 nucleotides line up with TRBD2. Germline CDR1 is MNHNS and CDR2 is SASEGT. Trimming removed 6 bases from V and 7 bases from J; junction bases left unmatched: 11. There are 14 residues in the CDR3. For the CDR3, the DNA is TGTGCCAGCAGGCAATTGGCGTCGGGAGGGACCCAGTACTTC. This translates into CASRQLASGGTQYF.

This clonotype was observed at least ten times. In nucleotides, the CDR3 is TGCGCCAGCAGCTTGGGAGGACACAGGAAGAGCTCCTATAATTCACCCCTCCACTTT. Translation gives CASSLGGHRKSSYNSPLHF. The chain links TRBV5-1 to TRBJ1-6, with D perhaps matching TRBD1 (5 bases). Germline loops: CDR1 SGHRS, CDR2 YFSETQ. V lost 0 bases to trimming and J lost 0 bases, with 16 bases between them. The CDR3 runs to 19 residues.

This clonotype was found many times. The rearrangement joins TRBV12-3 or TRBV12-4 to TRBJ1-1; 11 bases align to TRBD1. This CDR3 region has 16 residues. The V and J ends lost 5 bases and 3 bases, in that order; junction bases with no gene match: 8. CDR3 DNA sequence: TGTGCCAGCAGTAAGGACAGGGGGCATTTGGACACTGAAGCTTTCTTT. Its translation: CASSKDRGHLDTEAFF.

This clonotype was seen a few times. The chain carries TRBV28 and TRBJ2-6; D perhaps matches TRBD1 (6 bases). Trimming cost V 2 bases and J 4 bases, with 12 bases left between them. Per the germline V gene, CDR1 is MDHEN and CDR2 is SYDVKM. There are 16 residues in the CDR3. The CDR3 here is CASSLRAGVGANVLTF. As DNA, the CDR3 is TGTGCCAGCAGTTTACGCGCAGGGGTCGGGGCCAACGTCCTGACTTTC.

The J gene is TRBJ2-1, the V gene TRBV2; 8 bases align to TRBD2. The CDR3 has 14 amino acids. Germline V gene lookup returns CDR1 SNHLY and CDR2 FYNNEI. V lost 11 bases to trimming and J lost 5 bases; unmatched junction nucleotides: 11. Here the CDR3 reads CASGERGIHNEQFF. CDR3 bases: TGTGCCTCCGGGGAGCGGGGGATCCACAATGAGCAGTTCTTC.

This clonotype was counted ten times or more. The rearrangement joins TRBV20-1 to TRBJ1-1; 7 bases are shared with TRBD1. Germline V gene sequence: CDR1 DFQATT, CDR2 SNEGSKA (reference sequence). CDR3 length: 11 amino acids. CDR3 protein: CRGNRGTEAFF. CDR3 nucleotides: TGCAGGGGAAACAGGGGAACTGAAGCTTTCTTT.

In DNA, the CDR3 is TGTGCCAGCAGTTACTCGAGTAATCCTGCTTCTAACTATGGCTACACCTTC. Amino acids: CASSYSSNPASNYGYTF. This chain uses TRBV6-5 with TRBJ1-2; D unresolved. The CDR3 is 17 amino acids. CDR1 is MNHEY, CDR2 SVGAGI, per germline. V shed 0 bases and J shed 0 bases, with 14 bases lying between them.

The V and J genes are TRBV18 and TRBJ2-7, with 13 bases identical to TRBD2. Trimming took 0 bases from V and 4 from J; bases not matched to a gene: 3. Germline values: CDR1 KGHSH, CDR2 LQKENI. The length of the CDR3 is 16 residues. The CDR3 coding sequence is TGTGCCAGCTCACCACCGACTAGCGGGGGGAGATACGAGCAGTACTTC. Its protein product is CASSPPTSGGRYEQYF.